A selection of T cell receptor beta chains follows, all from one sample in a study of blood T cell repertoires in COVID-19. Repertoires were generated with immunoSEQ multiplex PCR, while TCRdb's copy carries only in-frame clones and drops some. The data hold around 190,000 clones, with about nine tenths observed a single time. The material sequenced was peripheral blood. Source of these receptors: a young man with active or convalescent COVID-19. CDR3s include the opening cysteine and the closing phenylalanine or tryptophan. The order of the fields is V gene, D gene, clone size, J gene, CDR3 protein, CDR3 DNA. D genes are given only for firm matches. Clone size is stated in some rows and not others, as once, few, many or a class when expanded.

V: TRBV5-4
D: TRBD2
size: .
J: TRBJ2-2
CDR3: CASSLRTSGATGELFF
DNA: TGTGCCAGCAGCTTGCGGACTAGCGGGGCCACCGGGGAGCTGTTTTTT

V: TRBV14
D: .
size: .
J: TRBJ2-7
CDR3: CASSQGGPRGYFEQYF
DNA: TGTGCCAGCAGCCAAGGAGGCCCAAGGGGGTACTTCGAGCAGTACTTC

V: TRBV20-1
D: .
size: .
J: TRBJ1-6
CDR3: CSASAPSYNSPLHF
DNA: TGCAGTGCTAGTGCTCCGTCCTATAATTCACCCCTCCACTTT

V: TRBV12-5
D: .
size: .
J: TRBJ1-2
CDR3: CASGSQGHGGYTF
DNA: TGTGCTAGTGGTTCTCAGGGCCACGGAGGCTACACCTTC

V: TRBV3-1/TRBV3-2
D: .
size: .
J: TRBJ1-2
CDR3: CASSQEWAVGGGYGYTF
DNA: TGTGCCAGCAGCCAAGAATGGGCGGTGGGCGGGGGCTATGGCTACACCTTC

V: TRBV19
D: .
size: few
J: TRBJ1-2
CDR3: CASNRQDGNYGYTF
DNA: TGTGCCAGTAATCGGCAGGATGGGAACTATGGCTACACCTTC

V: TRBV2
D: .
size: few
J: TRBJ1-1
CDR3: CASSVGLTEAFF
DNA: TGTGCCAGCAGTGTCGGACTGACTGAAGCTTTCTTT

V: TRBV6-4
D: TRBD1
size: .
J: TRBJ2-3
CDR3: CASSLDRASDTQYF
DNA: TGTGCCAGCAGCCTGGACAGGGCGTCAGATACGCAGTATTTT

V: TRBV18
D: .
size: .
J: TRBJ1-1
CDR3: CASSPSKNTEAFF
DNA: TGTGCCAGCTCACCATCAAAGAACACTGAAGCTTTCTTT

V: TRBV10-3
D: TRBD2
size: .
J: TRBJ2-7
CDR3: CAISESGLAGSAYEQYF
DNA: TGTGCCATCAGTGAGTCCGGACTAGCGGGCTCCGCTTACGAGCAGTACTTC

V: TRBV12-3/TRBV12-4
D: .
size: .
J: TRBJ2-7
CDR3: CASSFRRGYEQYF
DNA: TGTGCCAGCAGTTTTCGCAGGGGCTACGAGCAGTACTTC

V: TRBV9
D: TRBD2
size: .
J: TRBJ2-3
CDR3: CASSVVSGGADTQYF
DNA: TGTGCCAGCAGCGTAGTCTCGGGAGGGGCGGATACGCAGTATTTT

V: TRBV14
D: TRBD1
size: .
J: TRBJ1-3
CDR3: CASSRTGTGGAFSGNTIYF
DNA: TGTGCCAGCAGCCGGACCGGGACAGGGGGTGCGTTCTCTGGAAACACCATATATTTT

V: TRBV6-2/TRBV6-3
D: .
size: .
J: TRBJ2-1
CDR3: CASSRRLELVNEQFF
DNA: TGTGCCAGCAGTCGGAGGTTGGAACTCGTCAATGAGCAGTTCTTC

V: TRBV19
D: TRBD1
size: .
J: TRBJ2-7
CDR3: CASSIRDSLYEQYF
DNA: TGTGCCAGTAGTATCCGGGACAGCCTCTACGAGCAGTACTTC

V: TRBV27
D: TRBD1
size: once
J: TRBJ1-1
CDR3: CASSWTGAMNTEAFF
DNA: TGTGCCAGCAGCTGGACAGGGGCTATGAACACTGAAGCTTTCTTT

V: TRBV18
D: .
size: .
J: TRBJ1-1
CDR3: CASSGGLNTEAFF
DNA: TGTGCCAGCTCAGGGGGCTTGAACACTGAAGCTTTCTTT

V: TRBV27
D: .
size: .
J: TRBJ2-5
CDR3: CASRGGLEETQYF
DNA: TGTGCCAGCAGGGGGGGGCTAGAAGAGACCCAGTACTTC

V: TRBV12-5
D: TRBD2
size: .
J: TRBJ2-5
CDR3: CASGLVLSGGEETQYF
DNA: TGTGCTAGTGGTTTGGTACTAAGCGGGGGGGAAGAGACCCAGTACTTC

V: TRBV27
D: .
size: .
J: TRBJ2-7
CDR3: CASSPRPDGWQYF
DNA: TGTGCCAGCAGTCCCCGACCCGACGGGTGGCAGTACTTC

V: TRBV19
D: .
size: .
J: TRBJ1-2
CDR3: CASNNRYHYGYTF
DNA: TGTGCCAGTAATAACAGGTACCACTATGGCTACACCTTC

V: TRBV10-1
D: TRBD2
size: .
J: TRBJ2-3
CDR3: CASSESGGPDTQYF
DNA: TGCGCCAGCAGTGAGTCGGGAGGGCCAGATACGCAGTATTTT

V: TRBV6-2/TRBV6-3
D: .
size: .
J: TRBJ1-5
CDR3: CASSYKNPGQINQPQHF
DNA: TGTGCCAGCAGTTACAAAAACCCCGGACAGATCAATCAGCCCCAGCATTTT

V: TRBV4-2
D: TRBD1
size: .
J: TRBJ2-3
CDR3: CASSQEFRGRITSTDTQYF
DNA: TGTGCCAGCAGCCAAGAGTTCAGGGGGCGGATAACTAGCACAGATACGCAGTATTTT

V: TRBV6-6
D: .
size: .
J: TRBJ1-2
CDR3: CASSPSGGTPARYGYTF
DNA: TGTGCCAGCAGTCCTTCCGGAGGGACTCCAGCTAGGTATGGCTACACCTTC

V: TRBV15
D: .
size: .
J: TRBJ1-2
CDR3: CATSRDFGGGGYTF
DNA: TGTGCCACCAGCAGAGATTTTGGCGGCGGGGGCTACACCTTC

V: TRBV25-1
D: .
size: once
J: TRBJ2-5
CDR3: CASSDPTGQETQYF
DNA: TGTGCCAGCAGTGATCCGACAGGCCAAGAGACCCAGTACTTC

V: TRBV7-6
D: .
size: .
J: TRBJ2-2
CDR3: CASSPGQTQNTGELFF
DNA: TGTGCCAGCAGCCCCGGACAGACACAGAACACCGGGGAGCTGTTTTTT

V: TRBV12-3/TRBV12-4
D: .
size: .
J: TRBJ1-5
CDR3: CASSFEAAPQHF
DNA: TGTGCCAGCAGTTTTGAGGCGGCCCCCCAGCATTTT

V: TRBV9
D: TRBD1
size: .
J: TRBJ2-1
CDR3: CASSPRGGGHYNEQFF
DNA: TGTGCCAGCAGCCCCAGAGGGGGCGGCCACTACAATGAGCAGTTCTTC

V: TRBV28
D: .
size: .
J: TRBJ1-1
CDR3: CASTGLKMRNTEAFF
DNA: TGTGCCAGCACGGGTCTGAAGATGCGGAACACTGAAGCTTTCTTT

V: TRBV5-1
D: .
size: .
J: TRBJ1-1
CDR3: CASSAPTGNTEAFF
DNA: TGCGCCAGCAGCGCGCCAACAGGAAACACTGAAGCTTTCTTT

V: TRBV2
D: .
size: .
J: TRBJ1-5
CDR3: CASGGAGHNQPQHF
DNA: TGTGCCAGCGGAGGGGCAGGACACAATCAGCCCCAGCATTTT

V: TRBV6-5
D: .
size: .
J: TRBJ1-5
CDR3: CASSSRGYQPQHF
DNA: TGTGCCAGCAGTAGCAGGGGATATCAGCCCCAGCATTTT

V: TRBV27
D: .
size: .
J: TRBJ1-1
CDR3: CASSSSGWYTEAFF
DNA: TGTGCCAGCAGTTCCTCCGGGTGGTACACTGAAGCTTTCTTT

V: TRBV2
D: .
size: .
J: TRBJ1-2
CDR3: CASSEVAGEGYTF
DNA: TGTGCCAGCAGTGAGGTTGCGGGGGAGGGCTACACCTTC

V: TRBV18
D: .
size: once
J: TRBJ1-1
CDR3: CASSTGGSWTEAFF
DNA: TGTGCCAGCTCAACGGGGGGTTCGTGGACTGAAGCTTTCTTT

V: TRBV5-1
D: .
size: .
J: TRBJ1-1
CDR3: CASNSGSLSLDTEAFF
DNA: TGCGCCAGCAACTCAGGGTCATTGAGTCTGGACACTGAAGCTTTCTTT

V: TRBV5-4
D: .
size: .
J: TRBJ2-1
CDR3: CASSPERGIYEQFF
DNA: TGTGCCAGCAGCCCGGAGAGAGGGATCTATGAGCAGTTCTTC

V: TRBV7-2
D: TRBD1
size: once
J: TRBJ1-5
CDR3: CASSLRGQGGWSNQPQHF
DNA: TGTGCCAGCAGCTTAAGAGGACAGGGGGGCTGGAGCAATCAGCCCCAGCATTTT

V: TRBV5-6
D: TRBD2
size: .
J: TRBJ2-1
CDR3: CASSPQGWAGGPLDEQFF
DNA: TGTGCCAGCAGCCCCCAAGGCTGGGCGGGAGGGCCGTTGGATGAGCAGTTCTTC

V: TRBV3-1/TRBV3-2
D: TRBD2
size: .
J: TRBJ2-5
CDR3: CASSQDLAGGEETQYF
DNA: TGTGCCAGCAGCCAAGATCTAGCGGGGGGCGAAGAGACCCAGTACTTC

V: TRBV29-1
D: TRBD1
size: .
J: TRBJ2-1
CDR3: CSVVSGQGAINEQFF
DNA: TGCAGCGTTGTATCGGGACAGGGGGCCATCAATGAGCAGTTCTTC

V: TRBV2
D: .
size: .
J: TRBJ2-3
CDR3: CASSEAFSGDTQYF
DNA: TGTGCCAGCAGTGAAGCGTTTAGTGGTGATACGCAGTATTTT

V: TRBV5-6
D: TRBD2
size: .
J: TRBJ2-1
CDR3: CASSLSTSGANEQFF
DNA: TGTGCCAGCAGCTTGAGTACTAGCGGAGCAAATGAGCAGTTCTTC

V: TRBV3-1/TRBV3-2
D: .
size: .
J: TRBJ1-4
CDR3: CASSQDGSGIREKLFF
DNA: TGTGCCAGCAGCCAAGATGGGTCAGGGATTCGAGAAAAACTGTTTTTT

V: TRBV9
D: .
size: .
J: TRBJ2-5
CDR3: CASSRRDTEETQYF
DNA: TGTGCCAGCAGCAGACGGGACACAGAAGAGACCCAGTACTTC

V: TRBV7-9
D: .
size: .
J: TRBJ2-7
CDR3: CASSPGTQVSYEQYF
DNA: TGTGCCAGCAGCCCCGGGACTCAGGTCTCCTACGAGCAGTACTTC

V: TRBV2
D: TRBD1
size: .
J: TRBJ1-1
CDR3: CASNRIGGRTEAFF
DNA: TGTGCCAGCAATCGAATAGGGGGCCGGACTGAAGCTTTCTTT

V: TRBV28
D: TRBD1
size: .
J: TRBJ1-3
CDR3: CASSSTGGAGNTIYF
DNA: TGTGCCAGCAGTTCTACAGGGGGCGCTGGAAACACCATATATTTT

V: TRBV7-8
D: TRBD1
size: .
J: TRBJ2-7
CDR3: CASSIGTAYEQYF
DNA: TGTGCCAGCAGCATCGGGACAGCTTACGAGCAGTACTTC

V: TRBV4-1
D: .
size: .
J: TRBJ2-7
CDR3: CASSQDRAGPSYEQYF
DNA: TGCGCCAGCAGCCAAGATAGGGCAGGGCCGTCCTACGAGCAGTACTTC

V: TRBV3-1/TRBV3-2
D: TRBD1
size: .
J: TRBJ2-3
CDR3: CASSPTGGSTDTQYF
DNA: TGTGCCAGCAGCCCGACAGGGGGCAGTACAGATACGCAGTATTTT

V: TRBV5-5
D: TRBD1
size: .
J: TRBJ2-1
CDR3: CASRLRGGADRAANEQFF
DNA: TGTGCCAGCAGGTTGAGGGGCGGAGCGGACAGGGCTGCCAATGAGCAGTTCTTC

V: TRBV3-1/TRBV3-2
D: .
size: .
J: TRBJ1-1
CDR3: CASSHLNTEAFF
DNA: TGTGCCAGCAGCCATTTAAACACTGAAGCTTTCTTT

V: TRBV7-8
D: .
size: .
J: TRBJ1-6
CDR3: CASSLHESQGVIPLHF
DNA: TGTGCCAGCAGCTTACACGAATCACAGGGTGTGATACCCCTCCACTTT

V: TRBV9
D: TRBD1
size: .
J: TRBJ2-7
CDR3: CASSVGQGTYEQYF
DNA: TGTGCCAGCAGCGTAGGACAGGGGACCTACGAGCAGTACTTC

V: TRBV2
D: .
size: .
J: TRBJ2-7
CDR3: CASSIEIYEQYF
DNA: TGTGCCAGCAGTATAGAAATCTACGAGCAGTACTTC